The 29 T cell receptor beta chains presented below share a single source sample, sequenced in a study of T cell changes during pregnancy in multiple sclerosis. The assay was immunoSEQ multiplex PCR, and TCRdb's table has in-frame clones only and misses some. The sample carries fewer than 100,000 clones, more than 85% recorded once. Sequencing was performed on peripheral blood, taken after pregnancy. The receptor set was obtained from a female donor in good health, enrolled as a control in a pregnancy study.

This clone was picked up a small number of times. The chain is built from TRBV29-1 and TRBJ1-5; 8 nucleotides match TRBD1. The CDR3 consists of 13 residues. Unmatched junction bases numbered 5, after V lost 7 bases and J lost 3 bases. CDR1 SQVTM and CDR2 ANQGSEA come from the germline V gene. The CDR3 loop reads CSGQQGDNQPQHF. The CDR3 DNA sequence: TGCAGCGGCCAACAGGGGGACAATCAGCCCCAGCATTTT.

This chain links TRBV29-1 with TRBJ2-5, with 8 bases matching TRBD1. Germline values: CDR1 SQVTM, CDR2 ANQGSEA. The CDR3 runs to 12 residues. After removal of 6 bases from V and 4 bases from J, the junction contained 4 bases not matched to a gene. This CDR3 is CSVKQGAETQYF. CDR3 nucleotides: TGCAGCGTGAAGCAGGGGGCAGAGACCCAGTACTTC.

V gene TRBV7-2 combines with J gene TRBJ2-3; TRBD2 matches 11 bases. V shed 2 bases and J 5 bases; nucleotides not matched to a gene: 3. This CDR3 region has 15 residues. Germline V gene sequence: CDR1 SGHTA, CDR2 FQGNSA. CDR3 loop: CASSLLAGGLDTQYF. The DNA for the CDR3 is TGTGCCAGCAGCTTACTAGCGGGAGGATTAGATACGCAGTATTTT.

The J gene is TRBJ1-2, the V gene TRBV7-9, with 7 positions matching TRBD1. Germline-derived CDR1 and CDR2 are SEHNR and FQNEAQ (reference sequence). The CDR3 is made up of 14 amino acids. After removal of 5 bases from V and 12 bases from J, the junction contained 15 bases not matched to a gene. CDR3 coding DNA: TGTGCCAGCAGCCCCAAATGGTGGCAGGGGGATGACACCTTC. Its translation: CASSPKWWQGDDTF.

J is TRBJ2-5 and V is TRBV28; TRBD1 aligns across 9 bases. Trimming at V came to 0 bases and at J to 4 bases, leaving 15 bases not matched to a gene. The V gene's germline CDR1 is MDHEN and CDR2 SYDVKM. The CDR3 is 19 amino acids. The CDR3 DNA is TGTGCCAGCAGTTTATGGGGAGGGGACAGGGCAAAGGTGGGAGAGACCCAGTACTTC. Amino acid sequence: CASSLWGGDRAKVGETQYF.

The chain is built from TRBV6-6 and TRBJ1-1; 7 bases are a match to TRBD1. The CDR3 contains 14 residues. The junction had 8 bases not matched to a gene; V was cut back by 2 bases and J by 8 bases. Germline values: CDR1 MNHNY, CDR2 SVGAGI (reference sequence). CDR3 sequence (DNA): TGTGCCAGCAGTTACACGGACAGGTCCCCGGAAGCTTTCTTT. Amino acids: CASSYTDRSPEAFF.

The CDR3 DNA sequence: TGTGCCAGCAGTGAAGGAATAAGCGGGAGGGCCAGGGCCTACAATGAGCAGTTCTTC. Translated, it gives CASSEGISGRARAYNEQFF. The chain combines TRBV2 with TRBJ2-1; 10 positions agree with TRBD2. V shed 1 base, J shed 2 bases, and the junction held 11 bases outside the gene matches. Per the germline V gene, CDR1 is SNHLY and CDR2 is FYNNEI. The CDR3 extends over 19 amino acids.

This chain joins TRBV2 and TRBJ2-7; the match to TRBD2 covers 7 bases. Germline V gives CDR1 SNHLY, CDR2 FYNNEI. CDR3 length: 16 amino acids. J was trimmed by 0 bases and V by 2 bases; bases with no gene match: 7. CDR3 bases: TGTGCCAGCAGTGAAAGGCGGGGAGGGGACTCCTACGAGCAGTACTTC. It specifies CASSERRGGDSYEQYF.

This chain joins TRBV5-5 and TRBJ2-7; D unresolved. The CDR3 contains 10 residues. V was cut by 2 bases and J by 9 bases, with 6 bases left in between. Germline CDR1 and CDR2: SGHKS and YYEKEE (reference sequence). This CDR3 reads CASSFRLQYF. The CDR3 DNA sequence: TGTGCCAGCAGCTTTCGTTTGCAGTACTTC.

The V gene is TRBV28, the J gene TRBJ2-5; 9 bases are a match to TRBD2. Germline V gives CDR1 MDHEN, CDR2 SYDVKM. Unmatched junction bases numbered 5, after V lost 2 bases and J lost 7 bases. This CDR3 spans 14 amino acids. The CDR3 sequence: CASSLLAGPGTQYF. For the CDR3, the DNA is TGTGCCAGCAGTTTACTAGCGGGGCCTGGGACCCAGTACTTC.

The CDR3 DNA sequence: TGTGCCAGCAGAGGACAGGGGGGCGTCTATGGCTACACCTTC. Translating gives CASRGQGGVYGYTF. The chain combines TRBV2 with TRBJ1-2, with TRBD1 matching 10 bases. The germline V gene encodes CDR1 SNHLY and CDR2 FYNNEI. CDR3 length: 14 residues. J was trimmed by 4 bases and V by 6 bases; bases with no gene match: 5.

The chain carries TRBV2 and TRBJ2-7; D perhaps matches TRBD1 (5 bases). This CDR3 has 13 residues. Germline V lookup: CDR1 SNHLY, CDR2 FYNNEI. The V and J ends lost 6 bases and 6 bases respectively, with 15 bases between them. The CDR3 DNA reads TGTGCCAGCAGGGGGCTGTTAGCTCGCGAGCAGTACTTC. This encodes CASRGLLAREQYF.

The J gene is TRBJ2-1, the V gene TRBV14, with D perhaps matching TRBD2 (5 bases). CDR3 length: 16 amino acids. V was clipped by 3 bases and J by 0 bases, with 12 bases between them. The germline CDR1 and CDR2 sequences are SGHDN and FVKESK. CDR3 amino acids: CASSQRAATSYNEQFF. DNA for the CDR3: TGTGCCAGCAGCCAGAGAGCGGCTACCTCCTACAATGAGCAGTTCTTC.

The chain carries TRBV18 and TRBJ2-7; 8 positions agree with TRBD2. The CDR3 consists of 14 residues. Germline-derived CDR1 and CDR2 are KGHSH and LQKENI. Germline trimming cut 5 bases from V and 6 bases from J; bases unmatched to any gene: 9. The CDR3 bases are TGTGCCAGCTCAACAACCGGGACTAGGGGCGAGCAGTACTTC. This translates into CASSTTGTRGEQYF.

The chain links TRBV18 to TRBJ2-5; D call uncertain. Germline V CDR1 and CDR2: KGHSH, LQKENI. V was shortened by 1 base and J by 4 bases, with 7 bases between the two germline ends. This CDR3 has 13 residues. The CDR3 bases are TGTGCCAGCTCACCACTGTGGGCAGAGACCCAGTACTTC. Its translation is CASSPLWAETQYF.

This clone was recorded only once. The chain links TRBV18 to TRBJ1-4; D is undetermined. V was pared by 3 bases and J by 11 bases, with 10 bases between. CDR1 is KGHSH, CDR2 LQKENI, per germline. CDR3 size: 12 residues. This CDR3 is CASSPAGWKLFF. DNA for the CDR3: TGTGCCAGCTCACCCGCGGGCTGGAAACTGTTTTTT. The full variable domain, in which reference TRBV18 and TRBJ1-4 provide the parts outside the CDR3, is NAGVMQNPRHLVRRRGQEARLRCSPMKGHSHVYWYRQLPEEGLKFMVYLQKENIIDESGMPKERFSAEFPKEGPSILRIQQVVRGDSAAYFCASSPAGWKLFFGSGTQLSVL.

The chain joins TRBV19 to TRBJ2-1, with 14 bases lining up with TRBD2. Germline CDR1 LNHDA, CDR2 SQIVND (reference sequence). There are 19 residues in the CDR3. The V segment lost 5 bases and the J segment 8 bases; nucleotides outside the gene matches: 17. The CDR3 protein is CASSFLTSGRALAWDEQFF. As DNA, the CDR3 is TGTGCCAGTAGTTTTTTGACTAGCGGGAGGGCCTTGGCCTGGGATGAGCAGTTCTTC.

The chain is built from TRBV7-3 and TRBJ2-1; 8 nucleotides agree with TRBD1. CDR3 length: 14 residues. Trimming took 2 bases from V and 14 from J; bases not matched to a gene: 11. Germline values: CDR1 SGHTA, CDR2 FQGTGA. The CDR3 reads CASSLGPMTGVKFF. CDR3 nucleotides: TGTGCCAGCAGCTTAGGGCCTATGACAGGGGTGAAGTTCTTC.

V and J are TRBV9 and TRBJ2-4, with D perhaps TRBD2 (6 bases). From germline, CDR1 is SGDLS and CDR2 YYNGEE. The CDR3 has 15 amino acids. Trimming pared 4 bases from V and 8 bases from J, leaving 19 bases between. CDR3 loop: CASSLDEGTGDIQYF. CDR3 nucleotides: TGTGCCAGCAGCCTTGACGAGGGGACGGGAGACATTCAGTACTTC.

The CDR3 nucleotides are TGTGCCAGCAGCTCGACAGGGAGCTTAGAGACCCAGTACTTC. Amino acid sequence: CASSSTGSLETQYF. This chain links TRBV5-6 with TRBJ2-5; TRBD1 matches at 7 bases. CDR3 length: 14 amino acids. Per the germline V gene, CDR1 is SGHDT and CDR2 is YYEEEE. With 3 bases clipped from V and 4 bases from J, the junction kept 6 bases outside the gene matches. Full variable domain (outside the CDR3, taken from reference TRBV5-6 and TRBJ2-5): DAGVTQSPTHLIKTRGQQVTLRCSPKSGHDTVSWYQQALGQGPQFIFQYYEEEERQRGNFPDRFSGHQFPNYSSELNVNALLLGDSALYLCASSSTGSLETQYFGPGTRLLVL.

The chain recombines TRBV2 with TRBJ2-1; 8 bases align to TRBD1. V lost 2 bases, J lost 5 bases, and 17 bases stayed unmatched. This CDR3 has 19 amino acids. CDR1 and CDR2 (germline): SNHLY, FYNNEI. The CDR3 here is CASSERGKRAGTGNNEQFF. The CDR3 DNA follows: TGTGCCAGCAGTGAAAGGGGGAAAAGAGCCGGGACAGGAAACAATGAGCAGTTCTTC.

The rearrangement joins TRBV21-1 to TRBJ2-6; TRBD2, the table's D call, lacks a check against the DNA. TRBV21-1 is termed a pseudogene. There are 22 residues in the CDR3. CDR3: CASRFREGGERLAGPESYVLTF. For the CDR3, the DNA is TGTGCCAGCAGATTCAGGGAAGGCGGGGAACGGCTAGCGGGACCCGAATCCTATGTCCTGACTTTC.

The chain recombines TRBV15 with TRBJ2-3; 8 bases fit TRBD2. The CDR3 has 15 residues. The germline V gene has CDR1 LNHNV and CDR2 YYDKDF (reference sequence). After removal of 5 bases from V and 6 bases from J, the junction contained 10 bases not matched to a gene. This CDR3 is CATSPLAGPLDTQYF. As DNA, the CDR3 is TGTGCCACCAGCCCCCTAGCGGGCCCCTTGGATACGCAGTATTTT.

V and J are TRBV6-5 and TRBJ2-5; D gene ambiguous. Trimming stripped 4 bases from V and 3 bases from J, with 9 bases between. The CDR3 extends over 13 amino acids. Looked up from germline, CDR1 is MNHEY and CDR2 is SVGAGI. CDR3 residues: CASSSRQEETQYF. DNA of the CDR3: TGTGCCAGCAGTTCTCGACAAGAAGAGACCCAGTACTTC.

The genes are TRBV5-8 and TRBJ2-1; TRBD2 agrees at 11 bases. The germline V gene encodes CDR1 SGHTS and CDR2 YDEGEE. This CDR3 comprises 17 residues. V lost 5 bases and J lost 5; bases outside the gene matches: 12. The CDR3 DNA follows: TGTGCCAGCAGAATGCTTGTGGGACTAGCGGAACACAATGAGCAGTTCTTC. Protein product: CASRMLVGLAEHNEQFF.

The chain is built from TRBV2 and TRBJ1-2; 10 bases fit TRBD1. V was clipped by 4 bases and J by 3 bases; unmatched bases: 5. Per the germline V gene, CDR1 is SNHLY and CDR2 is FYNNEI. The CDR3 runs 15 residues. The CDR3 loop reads CASSVDRGPYYGYTF. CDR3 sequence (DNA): TGTGCCAGCAGTGTTGACAGGGGGCCCTACTATGGCTACACCTTC. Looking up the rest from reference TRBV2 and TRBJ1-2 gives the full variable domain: EPEVTQTPSHQVTQMGQEVILRCVPISNHLYFYWYRQILGQKVEFLVSFYNNEISEKSEIFDDQFSVERPDGSNFTLKIRSTKLEDSAMYFCASSVDRGPYYGYTFGSGTRLTVV.

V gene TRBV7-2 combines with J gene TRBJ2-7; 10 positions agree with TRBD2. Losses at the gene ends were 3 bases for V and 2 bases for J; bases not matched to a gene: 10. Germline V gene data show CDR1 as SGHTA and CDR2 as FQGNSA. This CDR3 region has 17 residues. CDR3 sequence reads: CASSFRPGLARAYEQYF. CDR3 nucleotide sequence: TGTGCCAGCAGCTTCCGGCCGGGACTAGCGAGAGCCTACGAGCAGTACTTC.

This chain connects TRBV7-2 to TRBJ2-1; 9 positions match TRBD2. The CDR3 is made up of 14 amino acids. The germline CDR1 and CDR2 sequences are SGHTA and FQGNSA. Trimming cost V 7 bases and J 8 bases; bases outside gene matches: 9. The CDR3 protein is CASMYGGGAYEQFF. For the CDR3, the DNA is TGTGCCAGCATGTATGGCGGGGGGGCTTATGAGCAGTTCTTC.

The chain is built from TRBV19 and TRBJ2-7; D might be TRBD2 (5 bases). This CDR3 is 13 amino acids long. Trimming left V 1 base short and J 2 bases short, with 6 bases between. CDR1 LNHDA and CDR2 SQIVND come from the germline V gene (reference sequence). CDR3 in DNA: TGTGCCAGTAGTATAGCCGGGACCTACGAGCAGTACTTC. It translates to CASSIAGTYEQYF.